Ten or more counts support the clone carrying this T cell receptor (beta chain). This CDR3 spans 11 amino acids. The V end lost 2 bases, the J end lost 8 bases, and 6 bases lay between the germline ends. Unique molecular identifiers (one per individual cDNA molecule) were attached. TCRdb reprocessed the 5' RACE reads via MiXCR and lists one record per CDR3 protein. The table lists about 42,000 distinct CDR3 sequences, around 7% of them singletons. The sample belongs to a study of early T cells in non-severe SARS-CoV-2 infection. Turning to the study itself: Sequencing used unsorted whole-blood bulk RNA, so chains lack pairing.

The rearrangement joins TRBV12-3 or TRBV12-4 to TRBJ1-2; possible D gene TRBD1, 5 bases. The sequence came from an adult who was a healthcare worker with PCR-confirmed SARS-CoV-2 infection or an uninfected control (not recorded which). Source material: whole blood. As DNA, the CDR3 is TGTGCCAGCAGTTTACGGGACGGCTACACCTTC. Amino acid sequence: CASSLRDGYTF.